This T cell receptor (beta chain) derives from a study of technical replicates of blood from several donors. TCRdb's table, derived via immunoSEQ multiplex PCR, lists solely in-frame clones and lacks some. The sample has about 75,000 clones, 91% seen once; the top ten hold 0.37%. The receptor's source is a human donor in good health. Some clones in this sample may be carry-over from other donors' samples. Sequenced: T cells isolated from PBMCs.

CDR3 protein: CASSVTANQPQHF. Written as DNA, the CDR3 is TGTGCCAGCAGTGTAACAGCCAATCAGCCCCAGCATTTT. The chain couples TRBV6-1 to TRBJ1-5; D call uncertain. The V and J ends lost 4 bases and 3 bases respectively, with 7 bases between them. The CDR3 is 13 residues long. Germline V gives CDR1 MNHNS, CDR2 SASEGT.